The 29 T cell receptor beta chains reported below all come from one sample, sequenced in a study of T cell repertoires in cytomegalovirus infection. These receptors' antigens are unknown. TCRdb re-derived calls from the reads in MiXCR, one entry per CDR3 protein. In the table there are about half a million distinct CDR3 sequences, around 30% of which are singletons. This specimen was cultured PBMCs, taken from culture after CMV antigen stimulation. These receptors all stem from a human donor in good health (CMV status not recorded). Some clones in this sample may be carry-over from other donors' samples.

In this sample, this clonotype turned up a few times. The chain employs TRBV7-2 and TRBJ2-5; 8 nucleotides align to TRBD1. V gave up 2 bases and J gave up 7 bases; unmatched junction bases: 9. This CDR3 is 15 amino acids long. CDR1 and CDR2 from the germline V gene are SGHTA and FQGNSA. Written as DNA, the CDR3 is TGTGCCAGCAGCTTAACCGGACAGGGCCCGGGGACCCAGTACTTC. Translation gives CASSLTGQGPGTQYF.

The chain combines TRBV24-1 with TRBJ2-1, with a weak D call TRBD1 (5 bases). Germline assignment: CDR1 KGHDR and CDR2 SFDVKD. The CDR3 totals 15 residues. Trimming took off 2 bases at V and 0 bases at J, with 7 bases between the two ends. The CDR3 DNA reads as TGTGCCACCAGTGATTACAGGAGCTCCTACAATGAGCAGTTCTTC. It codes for CATSDYRSSYNEQFF.

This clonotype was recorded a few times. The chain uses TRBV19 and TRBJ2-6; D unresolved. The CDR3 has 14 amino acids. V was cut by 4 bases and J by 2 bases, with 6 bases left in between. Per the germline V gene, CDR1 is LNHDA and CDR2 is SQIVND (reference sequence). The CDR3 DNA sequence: TGTGCCAGTAGTAGGGGTACTGGGGCCAACGTCCTGACTTTC. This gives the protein CASSRGTGANVLTF.

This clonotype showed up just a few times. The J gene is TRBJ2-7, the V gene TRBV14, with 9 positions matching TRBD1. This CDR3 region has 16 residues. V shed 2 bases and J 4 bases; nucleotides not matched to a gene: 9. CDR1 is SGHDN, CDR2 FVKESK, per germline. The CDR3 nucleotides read TGTGCCAGCAGCCAAACACCGGGACAGGGAGGGTACGAGCAGTACTTC. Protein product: CASSQTPGQGGYEQYF.

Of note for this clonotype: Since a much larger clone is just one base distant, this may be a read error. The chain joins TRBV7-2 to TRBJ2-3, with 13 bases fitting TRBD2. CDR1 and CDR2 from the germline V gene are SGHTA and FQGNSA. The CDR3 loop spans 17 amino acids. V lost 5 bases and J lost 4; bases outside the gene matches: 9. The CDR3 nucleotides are TGTGCCAGCAGCCCCCGACTAGCGGGAGGCAGTGCAGATACGCAGTATTTT. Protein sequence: CASSPRLAGGSADTQYF.

CDR3 sequence (DNA): TGTGCCAGCTCACCCGACCTTCAAGAGACCCAGTACTTC. Its protein product is CASSPDLQETQYF. The chain is built from TRBV18 and TRBJ2-5, with D uncertain. Germline lookup yields CDR1 KGHSH and CDR2 LQKENI. V lost 3 bases and J lost 2, with 7 bases in between. This CDR3 comprises 13 residues.

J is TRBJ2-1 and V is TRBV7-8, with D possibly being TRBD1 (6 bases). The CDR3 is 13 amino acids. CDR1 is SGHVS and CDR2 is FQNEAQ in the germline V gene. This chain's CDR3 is CATGTTVRNEQFF. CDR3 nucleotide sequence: TGTGCGACCGGGACAACCGTGAGGAATGAGCAGTTCTTC.

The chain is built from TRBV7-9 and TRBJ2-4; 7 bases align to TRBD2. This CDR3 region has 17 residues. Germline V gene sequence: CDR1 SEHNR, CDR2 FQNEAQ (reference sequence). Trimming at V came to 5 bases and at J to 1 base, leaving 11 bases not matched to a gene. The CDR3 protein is CASSPPRAGVAKNIQYF. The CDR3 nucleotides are TGTGCCAGCAGCCCCCCCCGGGCGGGAGTTGCCAAAAACATTCAGTACTTC.

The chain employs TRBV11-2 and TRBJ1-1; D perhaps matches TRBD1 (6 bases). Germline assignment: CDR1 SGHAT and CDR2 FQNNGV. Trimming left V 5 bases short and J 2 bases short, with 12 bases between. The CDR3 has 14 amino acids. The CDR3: CASSSVRGNTEAFF. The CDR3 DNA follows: TGTGCCAGCAGCAGCGTCAGGGGAAACACTGAAGCTTTCTTT.

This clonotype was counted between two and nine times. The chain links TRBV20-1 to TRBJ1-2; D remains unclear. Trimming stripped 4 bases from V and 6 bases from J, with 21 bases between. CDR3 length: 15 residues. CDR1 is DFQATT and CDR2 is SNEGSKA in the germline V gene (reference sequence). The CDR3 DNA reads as TGCAGTGCTACCCCGGGGTCCGGCTCTGAGGATGGCTACACCTTC. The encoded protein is CSATPGSGSEDGYTF.

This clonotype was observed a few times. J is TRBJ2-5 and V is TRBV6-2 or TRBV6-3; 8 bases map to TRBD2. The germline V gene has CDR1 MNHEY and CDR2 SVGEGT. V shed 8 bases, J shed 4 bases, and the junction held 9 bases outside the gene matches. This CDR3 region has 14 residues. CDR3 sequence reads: CASGAGALGETQYF. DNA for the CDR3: TGTGCCAGCGGAGCGGGAGCTTTGGGAGAGACCCAGTACTTC.

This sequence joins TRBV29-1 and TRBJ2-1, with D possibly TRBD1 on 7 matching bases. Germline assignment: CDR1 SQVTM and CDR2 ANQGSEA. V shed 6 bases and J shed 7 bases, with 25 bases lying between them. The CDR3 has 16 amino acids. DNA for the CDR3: TGCAGCGTCGCAAGGGACTTGACAGGGTGGGAGAATGAGCAGTTCTTC. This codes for CSVARDLTGWENEQFF.

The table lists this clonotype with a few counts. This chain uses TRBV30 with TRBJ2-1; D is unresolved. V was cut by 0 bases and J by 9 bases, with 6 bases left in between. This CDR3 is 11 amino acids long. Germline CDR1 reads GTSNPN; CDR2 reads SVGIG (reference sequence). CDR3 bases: TGTGCCTGGAGTGTATCTGCTGAGCAGTTCTTC. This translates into CAWSVSAEQFF.

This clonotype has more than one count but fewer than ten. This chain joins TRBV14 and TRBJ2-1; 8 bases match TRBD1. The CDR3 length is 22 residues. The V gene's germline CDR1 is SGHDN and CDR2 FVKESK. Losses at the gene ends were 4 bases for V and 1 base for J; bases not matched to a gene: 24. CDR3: CASSPRTGHTKQLERSYNEQFF. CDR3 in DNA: TGTGCCAGCAGCCCCAGGACAGGGCACACCAAACAACTAGAAAGGTCCTACAATGAGCAGTTCTTC.

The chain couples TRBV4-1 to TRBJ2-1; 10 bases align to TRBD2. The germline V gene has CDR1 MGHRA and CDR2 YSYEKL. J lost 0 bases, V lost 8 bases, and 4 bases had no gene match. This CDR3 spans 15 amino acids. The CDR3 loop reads CASGTSDSSYNEQFF. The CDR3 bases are TGCGCCAGCGGGACTAGCGATAGCTCCTACAATGAGCAGTTCTTC.

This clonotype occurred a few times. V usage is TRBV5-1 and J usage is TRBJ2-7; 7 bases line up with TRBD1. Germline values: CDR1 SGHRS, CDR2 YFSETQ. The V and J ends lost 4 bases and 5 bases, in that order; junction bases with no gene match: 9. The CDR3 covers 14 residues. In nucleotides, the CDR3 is TGCGCCAGCAGCAAATCCGGGACAGTGCACGAGCAGTACTTC. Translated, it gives CASSKSGTVHEQYF.

This CDR3 is CASNYRRGAGGSHNEQFF. DNA of the CDR3: TGTGCCAGTAACTATCGCCGGGGAGCGGGCGGATCCCACAATGAGCAGTTCTTC. The chain uses TRBV19 and TRBJ2-1; a possible D gene is TRBD2 (6 bases). Germline CDR1 is LNHDA and CDR2 is SQIVND (reference sequence). The CDR3 has 18 residues. The V end lost 7 bases, the J end lost 5 bases, and 27 bases lay between the germline ends.

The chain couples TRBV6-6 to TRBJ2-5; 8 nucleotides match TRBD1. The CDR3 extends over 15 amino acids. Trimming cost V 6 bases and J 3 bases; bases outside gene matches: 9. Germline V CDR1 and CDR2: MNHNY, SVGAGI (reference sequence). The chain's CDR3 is CASSSPGTGEETQYF. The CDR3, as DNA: TGTGCCAGCAGCTCACCCGGGACAGGAGAAGAGACCCAGTACTTC.

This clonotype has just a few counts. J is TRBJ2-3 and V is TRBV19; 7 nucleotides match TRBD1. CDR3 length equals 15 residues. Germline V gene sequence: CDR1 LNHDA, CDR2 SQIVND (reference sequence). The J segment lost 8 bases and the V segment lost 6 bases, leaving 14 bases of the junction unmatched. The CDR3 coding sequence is TGTGCCAGTAGCGGAACTAGTCGACAGGGCGGTACGCAGTATTTT. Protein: CASSGTSRQGGTQYF.

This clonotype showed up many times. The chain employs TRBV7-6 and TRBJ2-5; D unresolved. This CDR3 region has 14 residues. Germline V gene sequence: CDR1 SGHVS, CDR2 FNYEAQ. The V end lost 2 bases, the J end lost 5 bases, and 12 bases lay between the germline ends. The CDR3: CASSLNVARETQYF. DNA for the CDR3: TGTGCCAGCAGCTTAAACGTAGCCCGGGAGACCCAGTACTTC.

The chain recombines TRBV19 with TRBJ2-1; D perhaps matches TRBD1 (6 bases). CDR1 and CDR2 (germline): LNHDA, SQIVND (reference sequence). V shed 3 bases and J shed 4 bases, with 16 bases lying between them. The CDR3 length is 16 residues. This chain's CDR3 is CASSIRYSGVYNEQFF. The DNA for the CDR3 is TGTGCCAGTAGTATTAGATATTCAGGGGTATACAATGAGCAGTTCTTC.

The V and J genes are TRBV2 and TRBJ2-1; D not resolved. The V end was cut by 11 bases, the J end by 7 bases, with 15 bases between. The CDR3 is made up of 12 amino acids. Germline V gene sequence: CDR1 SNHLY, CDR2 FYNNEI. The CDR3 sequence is CAGHGVMNEQFF. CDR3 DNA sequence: TGTGCCGGCCATGGAGTTATGAATGAGCAGTTCTTC.

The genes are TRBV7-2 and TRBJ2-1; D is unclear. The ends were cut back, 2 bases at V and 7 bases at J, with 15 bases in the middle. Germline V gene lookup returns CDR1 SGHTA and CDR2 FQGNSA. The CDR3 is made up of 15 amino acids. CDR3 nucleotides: TGTGCCAGCAGCTTAACCGGAGACGGAGTTAATGAGCAGTTCTTC. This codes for CASSLTGDGVNEQFF.

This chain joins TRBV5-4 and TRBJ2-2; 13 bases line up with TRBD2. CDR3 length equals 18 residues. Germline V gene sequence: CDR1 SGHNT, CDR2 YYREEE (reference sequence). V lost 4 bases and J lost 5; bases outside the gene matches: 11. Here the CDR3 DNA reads TGTGCCAGCAGCCCGACTAGCGGGAGGTCTCAGGGGACCGGGGAGCTGTTTTTT. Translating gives CASSPTSGRSQGTGELFF.

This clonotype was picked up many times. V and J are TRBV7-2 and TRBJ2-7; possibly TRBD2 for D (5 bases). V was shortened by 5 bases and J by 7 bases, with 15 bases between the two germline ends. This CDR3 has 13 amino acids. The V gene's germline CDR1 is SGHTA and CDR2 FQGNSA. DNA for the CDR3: TGTGCCAGCAGCCTCCTCCGGGATTGGGAGCAGTACTTC. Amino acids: CASSLLRDWEQYF.

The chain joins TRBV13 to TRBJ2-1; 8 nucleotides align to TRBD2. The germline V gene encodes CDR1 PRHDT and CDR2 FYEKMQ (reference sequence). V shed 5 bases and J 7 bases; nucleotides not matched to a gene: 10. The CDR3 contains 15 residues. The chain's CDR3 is CASSLPSGSMNEQFF. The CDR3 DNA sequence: TGTGCCAGCAGCCTCCCCAGCGGGAGTATGAATGAGCAGTTCTTC.

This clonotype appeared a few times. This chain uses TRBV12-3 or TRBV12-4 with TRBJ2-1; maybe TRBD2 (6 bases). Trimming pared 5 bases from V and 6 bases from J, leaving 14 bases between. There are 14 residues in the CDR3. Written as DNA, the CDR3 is TGTGCCAGCAGTCTAGGACTACACCTCAATGAGCAGTTCTTC. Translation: CASSLGLHLNEQFF.

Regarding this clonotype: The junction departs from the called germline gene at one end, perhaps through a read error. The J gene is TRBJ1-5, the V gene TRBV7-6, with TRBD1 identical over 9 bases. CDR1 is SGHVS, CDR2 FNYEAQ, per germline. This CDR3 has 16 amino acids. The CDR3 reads CASSLGTGGAGQPQHF. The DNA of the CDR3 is TGTGCCAGCAGTTTAGGAACAGGGGGCGCAGGACAGCCCCAGCATTTT.

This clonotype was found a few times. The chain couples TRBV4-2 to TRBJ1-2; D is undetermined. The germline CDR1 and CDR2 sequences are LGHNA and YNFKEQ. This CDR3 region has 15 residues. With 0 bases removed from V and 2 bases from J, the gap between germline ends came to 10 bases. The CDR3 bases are TGTGCCAGCAGCCAAGATCTCACAAGCAACTATGGCTACACCTTC. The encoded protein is CASSQDLTSNYGYTF.